These T cell receptor beta chains were read from a single sample in a study of human T cells and chemical hapten exposure. TCRdb reprocessed the 5' RACE reads via MiXCR and lists one record per CDR3 protein. The sample shows 81,000 or so distinct CDR3 sequences, less than 9.5% of them seen only once. Receptors were obtained from a male donor in good health. CDR3s include the opening cysteine and the closing phenylalanine or tryptophan. Fields, in order: D gene, clone size, V gene, CDR3 length, J gene, CDR3 DNA, CDR3 protein. The D gene is left open where the match is weak. Clone size is shown for a subset of rows, as once, few, many or a class of expanded clone.

>.|many|TRBV12-3/TRBV12-4|15|TRBJ2-1
TGTGCCAGCAGTTTTTCTACCCTACAGGGCAATGAGCAGTTCTTC
CASSFSTLQGNEQFF
>.|few|TRBV6-5|13|TRBJ1-1
TGTGCCAGCAGTTGGACGCGGGGCGCTGAAGCTTTCTTT
CASSWTRGAEAFF
>TRBD2|few|TRBV20-1|15|TRBJ2-7
TGCAGTGCTATCCAAGCGGGAGGAATCCCCTACGAGCAGTACTTC
CSAIQAGGIPYEQYF
>.|few|TRBV4-1|16|TRBJ1-1
TGCGCCAGCAGCCAAGACCCCCTGGGGCTGAACACTGAAGCTTTCTTT
CASSQDPLGLNTEAFF
>.|many|TRBV10-3|12|TRBJ2-7
TGTGCCATCAGTGATGGAGTCTACGAGCAGTACTTC
CAISDGVYEQYF
>TRBD1|.|TRBV2|14|TRBJ2-7
TGTGCCAGCAGACCGGGACAGAGCTCCTACGAGCAGTACTTC
CASRPGQSSYEQYF
>TRBD1|few|TRBV19|14|TRBJ2-7
TGTGCCAGTAGTATGGGACAGGGCTCCTACGAGCAGTACTTC
CASSMGQGSYEQYF
>.|many|TRBV7-7|12|TRBJ2-4
TGTGCCAGCAGCTTATGGGGGTACATTCAGTACTTC
CASSLWGYIQYF
>.|few|TRBV7-9|16|TRBJ1-1
TGTGCCAGCAGCTTGGAGAGGACAGTTCGTAACACTGAAGCTTTCTTT
CASSLERTVRNTEAFF
>.|few|TRBV6-5|17|TRBJ1-2
TGTGCCAGCAGTTACTCGGGAGTGGCGGGGCTTCTTTATGGCTACACCTTC
CASSYSGVAGLLYGYTF
>.|few|TRBV10-3|18|TRBJ2-2
TGTGCCATCAGTGAGCCGGTGTGGGCAGCTTGGAACACCGGGGAGCTGTTTTTT
CAISEPVWAAWNTGELFF
>.|many|TRBV11-2|14|TRBJ1-1
TGTGCCAGCAGCTCCCCGGAGAGGGGCACTGAAGCTTTCTTT
CASSSPERGTEAFF
>.|many|TRBV20-1|15|TRBJ1-5
TGCAGTGCTAGAGCCTTTATAGGGGGAGATCAGCCCCAGCATTTT
CSARAFIGGDQPQHF
>.|.|TRBV7-2|16|TRBJ2-3
TGTGCCAGCACCGACGACGGGGGAACTAGCACAGATACGCAGTATTTT
CASTDDGGTSTDTQYF
>TRBD1|few|TRBV27|15|TRBJ2-1
TGTGCCAGCAGTTCGAAGGGGGCCTCCTACAATGAGCAGTTCTTC
CASSSKGASYNEQFF
>TRBD1|.|TRBV7-9|14|TRBJ1-6
TGTGCCACTCAAAGGGGGACAGGGAATTCACCCCTCCACTTT
CATQRGTGNSPLHF
>.|.|TRBV9|14|TRBJ2-7
TGTGCCAGCAGCCAGGGTAGCGGCTCCTACGAGCAGTACTTC
CASSQGSGSYEQYF
>TRBD1|many|TRBV5-1|14|TRBJ1-1
TGCGCCAGCAGCGCAGACAGGGTGAGATCTGAAGCTTTCTTT
CASSADRVRSEAFF
>TRBD1|.|TRBV15|15|TRBJ2-5
TGTGCCACCAGCAATACCAGGGGGAACGGCGAGACCCAGTACTTC
CATSNTRGNGETQYF
>.|.|TRBV29-1|13|TRBJ1-2
TGCAGCGTTGGGCGCGGTAGGGGGGATGGCTACACCTTC
CSVGRGRGDGYTF
>.|few|TRBV11-3|18|TRBJ2-6
TGTGCCAGCAGCTCCCCCGGGGGCTCCGGGGCTGGGGCCAACGTCCTGACTTTC
CASSSPGGSGAGANVLTF
>.|.|TRBV7-9|18|TRBJ2-7
TGTGCCAGCAGCATCGATAGCGGATTTATTGGGACCTTACATCCGCAGTACTTC
CASSIDSGFIGTLHPQYF
>.|many|TRBV6-6|14|TRBJ1-2
TGTGCCAGCAGTTACGGGGCAGGGGACTATGGCTACACCTTC
CASSYGAGDYGYTF
>.|many|TRBV7-2|14|TRBJ1-2
TGTGCCAGCACCCAGGACAGCGCACCTTATGGCTACACCTTC
CASTQDSAPYGYTF
>TRBD1|.|TRBV6-1|15|TRBJ2-1
TGTGCCAGCAGTGAATATCAGGGGGAACTCAATGAGCAGTTCTTC
CASSEYQGELNEQFF
>.|few|TRBV18|15|TRBJ1-5
TGTGCCAGCTCAGACCTCTCCGGGGTAGATCAGCCCCAGCATTTT
CASSDLSGVDQPQHF
>.|.|TRBV12-3/TRBV12-4|13|TRBJ1-2
TGTGCCAGCAGTTTACAACTTAACTATGGCTACACCTTC
CASSLQLNYGYTF
>.|.|TRBV3-1|14|TRBJ1-2
TGTGCCAGCAGCCAGGGGGTAGCTAACTATGGCTACACCTTC
CASSQGVANYGYTF
>.|many|TRBV20-1|14|TRBJ1-5
TGCAGTGCTGGGGCCACGGGGACTAATCAGCCCCAGCATTTT
CSAGATGTNQPQHF
>TRBD1|.|TRBV2|15|TRBJ2-2
TGTGCCAGCAGTGAAGAGGGAAGGGGGCCCGGGGAGCTGTTTTTT
CASSEEGRGPGELFF
>.|.|TRBV10-3|14|TRBJ1-6
TGTGCCATCAGTGAGCTCAAAACCAATTCACCCCTCCACTTT
CAISELKTNSPLHF
>TRBD1|.|TRBV7-3|14|TRBJ2-5
TGTGCCAGCAGCCCCGGACAGGAGAGGGAGACCCAGTACTTC
CASSPGQERETQYF
>.|many|TRBV6-1|16|TRBJ2-7
TGTGCCAGCAGTGAAGGTTGGCAGGGCTTGGGAAACGAGCAGTACTTC
CASSEGWQGLGNEQYF
>TRBD1|few|TRBV6-6|15|TRBJ1-2
TGTGCCAGCAGGTCGAGCAGGGGGAGCAACTATGGCGACACCTTC
CASRSSRGSNYGDTF
>.|.|TRBV6-2/TRBV6-3|19|TRBJ2-6
TGTGCCAGCGCCTGGGACACCGAGCTCCAGCTAGGAGGGGCCAACGTCCTGACTTTC
CASAWDTELQLGGANVLTF
>.|few|TRBV11-2|16|TRBJ2-3
TGTGCCAGCAGCCCCCAGCTAGCCTCCCGGGGGGATACGCAGTATTTT
CASSPQLASRGDTQYF
>.|.|TRBV6-5|16|TRBJ2-6
TGTGCCAGCAGGCGGACGGGATCCTCTGGGGCCAACGTCCTGACTTTC
CASRRTGSSGANVLTF
>.|.|TRBV18|16|TRBJ1-2
TGTGCCAGCTCACTACTGACCGGACAGACTAACTATGGCTACACCTTC
CASSLLTGQTNYGYTF
>.|many|TRBV29-1|13|TRBJ2-3
TGCAGCGCGCCGCCAGATGGAGCAGATACGCAGTATTTT
CSAPPDGADTQYF
>TRBD1|many|TRBV6-2/TRBV6-3|14|TRBJ2-7
TGTGCCAGCCATCCGGGACAGGGGGCCTACGAGCAGTACTTC
CASHPGQGAYEQYF
>.|many|TRBV5-4|15|TRBJ2-1
TGTGCCAGCAGCTTGGGACTGGAGGGGAGTAATGAGCAGTTCTTC
CASSLGLEGSNEQFF
>.|many|TRBV30|13|TRBJ1-1
TGTGCCTGGAGTCAAGGCCCGAACACTGAAGCTTTCTTT
CAWSQGPNTEAFF
>.|many|TRBV9|15|TRBJ1-1
TGTGCCAGCAGCGTAGTAATGGCAGCGAACACTGAAGCTTTCTTT
CASSVVMAANTEAFF
>TRBD1|few|TRBV12-3/TRBV12-4|16|TRBJ2-2
TGTGCCAGCACGGGGACAGGGGCGACGAACACCGGGGAGCTGTTTTTT
CASTGTGATNTGELFF
>.|many|TRBV27|12|TRBJ1-6
TGTGCCAGCAGTTTTTCTAATTCACCCCTCCACTTT
CASSFSNSPLHF
>TRBD2|.|TRBV7-8|18|TRBJ2-3
TGTGCCAGCAGCTCAGTGGCTAGCGGGAGATCTAGCACAGATACGCAGTATTTT
CASSSVASGRSSTDTQYF
>.|many|TRBV20-1|14|TRBJ2-1
TGCAGTGCTCAATTAGCGTTCTCCTACAATGAGCAGTTCTTC
CSAQLAFSYNEQFF
>TRBD2|.|TRBV29-1|15|TRBJ2-6
TGCAGCGTCGGAGGGAGGGGCGCTGGGGCCAACGTCCTGACTTTC
CSVGGRGAGANVLTF
>.|few|TRBV6-5|14|TRBJ1-1
TGTGCCAGCAGTTACTCCACTGGGGGAACTGAAGCTTTCTTT
CASSYSTGGTEAFF
>.|many|TRBV7-9|16|TRBJ1-1
TGTGCCAGCAGCTTAGCGGCCGGGACTACGAACACTGAAGCTTTCTTT
CASSLAAGTTNTEAFF